This is a list of T cell receptor beta chains from one sample in a study of cytomegalovirus exposure and HLA in healthy donors. The method was immunoSEQ multiplex PCR; TCRdb's version includes in-frame clones alone and lacks a portion of them. This repertoire shows about 78,000 clones, approximately 72% found once; its top ten account for 11%. Sequencing was carried out using PBMCs. These TCRs come from a woman aged 40 to 50 in good health and CMV-seropositive. Both conserved end residues are part of each CDR3. Each record gives: clone size, J gene, D gene, V gene, CDR3 DNA, CDR3 protein. A D gene is named only where the DNA matches it firmly. Part of the rows lack a size; the others show once, few, many or a class for expanded clones.

>.|TRBJ2-2|.|TRBV6-1
TGTGCCAGCAGCTGGGGACAGAACACCGGGGAGCTGTTTTTT
CASSWGQNTGELFF
>.|TRBJ2-1|.|TRBV5-1
TGCGCCAGCAGCTCCGAACCGGGGTACAATGAGCAGTTCTTC
CASSSEPGYNEQFF
>.|TRBJ2-1|.|TRBV30
TGTGCCTGGAGTGTACTCAATGAGCAGTTCTTC
CAWSVLNEQFF
>few|TRBJ1-2|.|TRBV5-6
TGTGCCAGCAGCACACCACAGGGTTTCAGGGGCTACACCTTC
CASSTPQGFRGYTF
>.|TRBJ1-5|.|TRBV2
TGTGCCAGCAGTCCCGCCTTCGGGGGCAATCAGCCCCAGCATTTT
CASSPAFGGNQPQHF
>medium-sized|TRBJ1-1|TRBD1|TRBV2
TGTGCCAGATCTCAGGGGGACTTCGCATACACTGAAGCTTTCTTT
CARSQGDFAYTEAFF
>.|TRBJ1-1|.|TRBV29-1
TGCAGCGTCACCGGGAGGCAGGGTAGCACTGAAGCTTTCTTT
CSVTGRQGSTEAFF
>.|TRBJ2-7|TRBD2|TRBV18
TGTGCCAGCTCCCCGGGCGGGGCTAGCGGGAATTTTGTCAAGCAGTACTTC
CASSPGGASGNFVKQYF
>.|TRBJ2-3|.|TRBV5-6
TGTGCCAGCAGCTTGGTCAGCACACTAAAACACACAGATACGCAGTATTTT
CASSLVSTLKHTDTQYF
>.|TRBJ2-2|.|TRBV30
TGTGCCTGGAGTGTACGTAGTGGCGGGGAGCTGTTTTTT
CAWSVRSGGELFF
>few|TRBJ2-5|.|TRBV5-1
TGCGCCAGCAGCTTCACACAGGTACAAGAGACCCAGTACTTC
CASSFTQVQETQYF
>.|TRBJ1-6|.|TRBV6-4
TGTGGGATGACAAGCAGGGAAGATTCACCCCTCCACTTT
CGMTSREDSPLHF
>.|TRBJ2-3|TRBD1|TRBV10-1
TGCGCCAGCGGTCCGGGACAGGTCACAGATACGCAGTATTTT
CASGPGQVTDTQYF
>.|TRBJ2-5|.|TRBV30
TGTGCCTACGTCGGGATCGGCCAAGAGACCCAGTACTTC
CAYVGIGQETQYF
>.|TRBJ2-7|.|TRBV28
TGTGCCAGCAGCATACGGACAGTCAATAGCTACGAGCAGTACTTC
CASSIRTVNSYEQYF
>.|TRBJ1-1|.|TRBV14
TGTGCCAGCAGCCCTCTAGCCCTTAATTGGGGTGAAGCTTTCTTT
CASSPLALNWGEAFF
>.|TRBJ2-7|TRBD2|TRBV7-2
TGTGCCAGCAGCGAGAGGACTAGCGGGGGGGTATCCTACGAGCAGTACTTC
CASSERTSGGVSYEQYF
>.|TRBJ1-6|TRBD1|TRBV6-6
TGTGCCAGCAGTTACACCACAGGGGACGATTCACCCCTCCACTTT
CASSYTTGDDSPLHF
>.|TRBJ2-1|.|TRBV2
TGTGCCAGCAGTTCATCCGGGTCTTCCTACAATGAGCAGTTCTTC
CASSSSGSSYNEQFF
>.|TRBJ2-7|TRBD1|TRBV6-5
TGTGCCAGCAGGCCCGGGACAGGGGTGCGCGAGCAGTACTTC
CASRPGTGVREQYF
>.|TRBJ2-2|.|TRBV30
TGTGCCTGGAGTATAGGGGGGGATAACACCGGGGAGCTGTTTTTT
CAWSIGGDNTGELFF
>.|TRBJ1-1|TRBD1|TRBV2
TGTGCCAGCACAAACCTGGGACAGGGGAAAACTGAAGCTTTCTTT
CASTNLGQGKTEAFF
>.|TRBJ1-2|TRBD1|TRBV10-3
TGTGCCATCAGGGGACAGGGTGACTATGGCTACACCTTC
CAIRGQGDYGYTF
>.|TRBJ1-2|.|TRBV28
TGTGCCAGCAGTGATCCCGCCACAGGGACCTATGGCTACACCTTC
CASSDPATGTYGYTF
>few|TRBJ1-1|.|TRBV12-5
TGTGCTAGTGGTTCCCAGGTAGGCACTGAAGCTTTCTTT
CASGSQVGTEAFF
>once|TRBJ1-2|.|TRBV5-1
TGCGCCAGCAGCCCCGAGCTCGGGGACTACTATGGCTACACCTTC
CASSPELGDYYGYTF
>.|TRBJ1-1|TRBD1|TRBV9
TGTGCCAGCAGCGTAGGACAGGGGCGTGAAGCTTTCTTT
CASSVGQGREAFF
>.|TRBJ2-5|TRBD2|TRBV7-9
TGTGCCAGCAGCCCTCACGGGGGGTCAGGAGAGACCCAGTACTTC
CASSPHGGSGETQYF
>.|TRBJ2-1|.|TRBV28
TGTGCCAGCAGTTTCGGGCAGGGCGGTGAGCAGTTCTTC
CASSFGQGGEQFF
>.|TRBJ1-4|TRBD1|TRBV5-1
TGCGCCAGCAGCTCTGGACAGGGGGCCACTAATGAAAAACTGTTTTTT
CASSSGQGATNEKLFF
>.|TRBJ1-1|.|TRBV5-1
TGCGCCAGCTCCTCGCATTACTTCGGGTCTGAAGCTTTCTTT
CASSSHYFGSEAFF
>few|TRBJ2-3|TRBD2|TRBV19
TGTGCCAGTAGTAGAGGGACTAGCTCAGATACGCAGTATTTT
CASSRGTSSDTQYF
>.|TRBJ1-4|.|TRBV30
TGTGCCTGGAGTGTAAACCCCATAGAGGGCAGGGACATATTTGCAACTAATGAAAAACTGTTTTTT
CAWSVNPIEGRDIFATNEKLFF
>.|TRBJ1-2|TRBD1|TRBV6-1
TGTGCCAGCAGTGAGACCGGGACAGGGAGCTACACCTTC
CASSETGTGSYTF
>.|TRBJ1-5|.|TRBV6-1
TGTGCCAGCAGTGAAGTGCGGGGTGAACAGCATTTT
CASSEVRGEQHF
>.|TRBJ2-5|TRBD1|TRBV10-1
TGCGTCCCCTGGGTCGGACAGGAAGGGGAGACCCAGTACTTC
CVPWVGQEGETQYF
>.|TRBJ2-1|.|TRBV5-1
TGCGCCAGCAGCTTGAGCCTGCAAAGCTACAATGAGCAGTTCTTC
CASSLSLQSYNEQFF
>.|TRBJ2-5|.|TRBV7-6
TGTGCCAGCAGTAGAGGCCGGCAAGAGACCCAGTACTTC
CASSRGRQETQYF